Presented here are 9 T cell receptor beta chains from one specimen sequenced in a study of Graves' ophthalmopathy and Graves' hyperthyroidism. RNA transcripts were the template, and TCR beta CDR3 regions were amplified from them. The first-round RT-PCR employed HTBI primers together with the Qiagen OneStep RT-PCR kit. A multiplex PCR was then performed as the second round. TCRdb re-called the multiplex PCR reads with MiXCR, one entry per CDR3 protein. The sample lists roughly 160,000 distinct CDR3 sequences; 35% to 45% were seen once. Sequencing input: peripheral blood. The receptors were sampled from a man aged 30 to 45 with Graves' ophthalmopathy.

This clonotype has at least ten counts. V and J are TRBV28 and TRBJ2-7; TRBD2 aligns across 8 bases. Germline V gene lookup returns CDR1 MDHEN and CDR2 SYDVKM. The CDR3 extends over 14 amino acids. V trimming: 7 bases; J trimming: 3 bases; junction bases outside the gene matches: 8. CDR3 region: CASTPGRASYEQYF. In DNA, the CDR3 is TGTGCCAGCACTCCCGGGAGGGCAAGCTACGAGCAGTACTTC. The whole variable domain, remainder taken from reference TRBV28 and TRBJ2-7, is DVKVTQSSRYLVKRTGEKVFLECVQDMDHENMFWYRQDPGLGLRLIYFSYDVKMKEKGDIPEGYSVSREKKERFSLILESASTNQTSMYLCASTPGRASYEQYFGPGTRLTVT.

In its sample, this clonotype was seen many times. The gene calls are TRBV7-8 and TRBJ1-6; tentatively, D is TRBD1 (5 bases). In germline, CDR1 is SGHVS, CDR2 FQNEAQ. The CDR3 has 14 amino acids. V lost 5 bases and J lost 6, with 11 bases in between. The CDR3 coding sequence is TGTGCCAGCAGCCTACAGGAATCTAATTCACCCCTCCACTTT. This codes for CASSLQESNSPLHF.

This clonotype occurred many times. Possible read error: a much larger clone is one base away. This chain connects TRBV12-3 or TRBV12-4 to TRBJ2-6; no firm D call. The CDR3 extends over 14 amino acids. V dropped 3 bases and J dropped 0 bases, with 3 bases sitting between them. The CDR3 nucleotides read TGTGCCAGCAGTTTCAGCTCTGGGGCCAACGTCCTGACTTTC. Protein sequence: CASSFSSGANVLTF.

The chain recombines TRBV6-1 with TRBJ2-7; 8 bases map to TRBD1. The CDR3 is 15 amino acids. J gave up 2 bases and V 6 bases, and 9 bases lay outside the gene matches. Per the germline V gene, CDR1 is MNHNS and CDR2 is SASEGT. CDR3 nucleotide sequence: TGTGCCAGCAGCCCCGGACAGGGAAAAACCTACGAGCAGTACTTC. Amino acid sequence: CASSPGQGKTYEQYF.

This chain uses TRBV2 with TRBJ1-2; D gene unclear. The CDR3 has 15 residues. Trimming took 7 bases from V and 6 from J, leaving 21 bases between them. The germline V gene encodes CDR1 SNHLY and CDR2 FYNNEI. The CDR3 DNA follows: TGTGCCAGCACTTTGTCATATGGGAGATTAGATGGCTACACCTTC. Amino acid sequence: CASTLSYGRLDGYTF.

The V and J genes are TRBV6-1 and TRBJ2-7; D may correspond to TRBD1 or TRBD2 (5 bases each). Germline CDR1 and CDR2: MNHNS and SASEGT. V was clipped by 6 bases and J by 6 bases, with 15 bases between them. This CDR3 is 13 amino acids long. As DNA, the CDR3 is TGTGCCAGCAGCTGGGACCAGACGTTCGAGCAGTACTTC. Encoded protein: CASSWDQTFEQYF.

In its sample, this clonotype was seen many times. The V and J genes are TRBV3-1 and TRBJ1-5; D is ambiguous. The CDR3 length is 15 residues. Looked up from germline, CDR1 is LGHDT and CDR2 is YNNKEL (reference sequence). The V end was cut by 0 bases, the J end by 1 base, with 7 bases between. Here the CDR3 reads CASSQDRASNQPQHF. The CDR3 bases are TGTGCCAGCAGCCAAGATAGGGCCAGCAATCAGCCCCAGCATTTT.

This sequence joins TRBV20-1 and TRBJ2-7; weak D call: TRBD1 (8 bases). CDR1 is DFQATT and CDR2 is SNEGSKA in the germline V gene (reference sequence). CDR3 length equals 14 residues. V lost 6 bases and J lost 2, with 17 bases in between. CDR3 DNA sequence: TGCAGTGCCATGAGCGGGACAGGTGCCTACGAGCAGTACTTC. Its translation is CSAMSGTGAYEQYF.

This chain links TRBV6-1 with TRBJ2-2; D gene uncertain. Germline V lookup: CDR1 MNHNS, CDR2 SASEGT. This CDR3 has 11 residues. V was clipped by 7 bases and J by 6 bases, with 6 bases between them. The CDR3 nucleotides are TGTGCCAGCAATACCCCCGGGGAGCTGTTTTTT. It encodes CASNTPGELFF.